Shown below are 17 T cell receptor beta chains from a single sample sequenced in a study of shared clonotypes between healthy human individuals (dated by TCRdb to the early 2020s). To prepare the library, the immunoSEQ multiplex PCR assay was applied. TCRdb carries this immuneACCESS record with in-frame sequences only. Its versions omit some clonotypes, under half of them owing to an unresolved V gene in the studies checked, with the rest unexplained. Present in this sample are a few million clones, around 90% of which were seen just once. Roughly 0.13% of the sample rests with the top ten. Material for sequencing was naive CD4+ T cells sorted from blood. This sample's cell subset or site label indicates: CD45RA+ positively selected. These receptors originate from a man younger than 30 in good health.

The count of this clone is one. This specimen includes other DNA sequences encoding the same CDR3. The rearrangement uses TRBV28 and TRBJ2-7, with D perhaps TRBD2 (5 bases). The CDR3 consists of 12 residues. Germline V gene sequence: CDR1 MDHEN, CDR2 SYDVKM. V was shortened by 4 bases and J by 5 bases, with 9 bases between the two germline ends. In nucleotides, the CDR3 is TGTGCCAGCAGTTCCGGGGTAGACGAGCAGTACTTC. This gives the protein CASSSGVDEQYF. The full variable domain, its missing parts supplied by reference TRBV28 and TRBJ2-7, is DVKVTQSSRYLVKRTGEKVFLECVQDMDHENMFWYRQDPGLGLRLIYFSYDVKMKEKGDIPEGYSVSREKKERFSLILESASTNQTSMYLCASSSGVDEQYFGPGTRLTVT.

With regard to this clone: Other DNA variants within this sample encode the same CDR3. The chain joins TRBV29-1 to TRBJ2-6; D ambiguous. Trimming stripped 2 bases from V and 4 bases from J, with 3 bases between. The CDR3 totals 12 residues. The germline V gene has CDR1 SQVTM and CDR2 ANQGSEA. In DNA, the CDR3 is TGCAGCGTTGAAAGCGGGGCCAACGTCCTGACTTTC. It yields the protein CSVESGANVLTF.

The chain employs TRBV12-5 and TRBJ2-1; D remains unclear. V was pared by 0 bases and J by 1 base, with 13 bases between. The CDR3 sequence is 17 residues long. The V gene's germline CDR1 is LGHNT and CDR2 FRNRAP. The CDR3 nucleotides are TGTGCTAGTGGTTTGGTCACCCCTTTGAGGTCCTACAATGAGCAGTTCTTC. Its protein is CASGLVTPLRSYNEQFF.

The V and J genes are TRBV5-1 and TRBJ1-1; TRBD1 matches 10 bases. Trimming cost V 7 bases and J 5 bases; bases outside gene matches: 11. The CDR3 spans 15 residues. Germline assignment: CDR1 SGHRS and CDR2 YFSETQ. The CDR3 DNA sequence: TGCGCCAGCCAACCTGGGACAGGGGTGAGGACTGAAGCTTTCTTT. Protein sequence: CASQPGTGVRTEAFF.

The chain links TRBV2 to TRBJ1-4; no clear D gene. CDR3 length equals 18 residues. CDR1 and CDR2 from the germline V gene are SNHLY and FYNNEI. V shed 1 base and J shed 0 bases, with 15 bases lying between them. This chain's CDR3 is CASSEEALAGATNEKLFF. The CDR3 nucleotides are TGTGCCAGCAGTGAAGAGGCCCTTGCGGGCGCAACTAATGAAAAACTGTTTTTT. Full variable domain (rest looked up from reference TRBV2 and TRBJ1-4): EPEVTQTPSHQVTQMGQEVILRCVPISNHLYFYWYRQILGQKVEFLVSFYNNEISEKSEIFDDQFSVERPDGSNFTLKIRSTKLEDSAMYFCASSEEALAGATNEKLFFGSGTQLSVL.

This clone was seen only a few times. The same CDR3 arises from other DNA sequences in this sample as well. The gene calls are TRBV20-1 and TRBJ1-1, with D perhaps TRBD1 (5 bases). Per the germline V gene, CDR1 is DFQATT and CDR2 is SNEGSKA (reference sequence). The CDR3 is 11 residues long. Trimming shortened V by 6 bases and J by 3 bases, and 8 bases separated the two germline ends. CDR3 sequence reads: CSALGDTEAFF. The CDR3 bases are TGCAGTGCGTTAGGGGACACTGAAGCTTTCTTT.

The chain has TRBV4-2 and TRBJ2-5; 7 nucleotides agree with TRBD2. CDR1 is LGHNA, CDR2 YNFKEQ, per germline. Trimming removed 0 bases from V and 5 bases from J; junction bases left unmatched: 9. The CDR3 loop spans 16 amino acids. The CDR3 sequence is CASSQDLPSGRETQYF. The CDR3 DNA is TGTGCCAGCAGCCAAGATCTCCCTAGCGGTAGGGAGACCCAGTACTTC.

In the case of this clone: The same CDR3 can be traced to other DNA sequences in this sample. The J gene is TRBJ1-1, the V gene TRBV27; no clear D gene. This CDR3 region has 12 residues. The V and J ends lost 6 bases and 1 base respectively, with 6 bases between them. Germline V gives CDR1 MNHEY, CDR2 SMNVEV (reference sequence). CDR3 sequence (DNA): TGTGCCAGCAGCCAAGGGAACACTGAAGCTTTCTTT. Translating gives CASSQGNTEAFF.

The V and J genes are TRBV18 and TRBJ2-2, with 12 bases aligning to TRBD2. Germline CDR1 and CDR2: KGHSH and LQKENI. This CDR3 is built from 17 residues. The ends lost 5 bases at V and 6 bases at J; junction bases unmatched: 10. In DNA, the CDR3 is TGTGCCAGCTCATCCCGGACTAGCGGGACCCTTCCCGGGGAGCTGTTTTTT. Its translation is CASSSRTSGTLPGELFF.

The genes are TRBV7-2 and TRBJ1-4, with TRBD1 matching over 7 bases. The junction had 6 bases not matched to a gene; V was cut back by 5 bases and J by 3 bases. Germline lookup yields CDR1 SGHTA and CDR2 FQGNSA. This CDR3 has 15 residues. The CDR3 loop is CASSTRTGSNEKLFF. Here the CDR3 DNA reads TGTGCCAGCAGCACCAGGACAGGCTCTAATGAAAAACTGTTTTTT.

The CDR3 DNA reads TGTGCCAGCTCACTACTAGCGGATCCCGGGGATACGCAGTATTTT. Its translation is CASSLLADPGDTQYF. The V and J genes are TRBV18 and TRBJ2-3; 8 bases align to TRBD2. This CDR3 comprises 15 residues. The germline gives CDR1 KGHSH, CDR2 LQKENI. The V and J ends lost 4 bases and 6 bases, in that order; junction bases with no gene match: 9.

The V and J genes are TRBV5-1 and TRBJ1-1, with a weak D call TRBD1 (5 bases). Trimming left V 5 bases short and J 3 bases short, with 11 bases between. CDR3 length: 13 residues. Looked up from germline, CDR1 is SGHRS and CDR2 is YFSETQ. As DNA, the CDR3 is TGCGCCAGCAGTATGACCAGGGACACTGAAGCTTTCTTT. Its translation: CASSMTRDTEAFF.

The chain is built from TRBV6-6 and TRBJ1-6, with TRBD1 matching over 7 bases. This CDR3 has 16 residues. V trimming: 6 bases; J trimming: 5 bases; junction bases outside the gene matches: 10. The germline CDR1 and CDR2 sequences are MNHNY and SVGAGI (reference sequence). The CDR3 DNA sequence: TGTGCCAGCAGCCCACGACCGGGACAGCATAATTCACCCCTCCACTTT. Translated: CASSPRPGQHNSPLHF.

This clone was detected only once. The chain links TRBV6-5 to TRBJ1-4, with a weak D call TRBD1 (5 bases). The V end lost 6 bases, the J end lost 7 bases, and 12 bases lay between the germline ends. This CDR3 contains 13 residues. Germline CDR1 and CDR2: MNHEY and SVGAGI. The CDR3, as DNA: TGTGCCAGCAGGAACGAGAGGGGTGAAAAACTGTTTTTT. This gives the protein CASRNERGEKLFF.

For this clone: A junction end diverges from the germline sequence, so it may reflect a read error. The chain employs TRBV7-7 and TRBJ2-5, with TRBD1 matching 9 bases. This CDR3 is built from 15 residues. Germline-derived CDR1 and CDR2 are SSHAT and FNYEAQ (reference sequence). This CDR3 is CASSRTGVFVETQYF. The CDR3 coding sequence is TGTGCTAGCAGCCGGACAGGGGTCTTCGTCGAGACCCAGTACTTC.

The chain joins TRBV6-1 to TRBJ2-2; D gene ambiguous. V lost 6 bases, J lost 5 bases, and 16 bases lay in between. Germline CDR1 reads MNHNS; CDR2 reads SASEGT. The CDR3 is made up of 15 amino acids. DNA of the CDR3: TGTGCCAGCAGACGAGACCCTGTCGGAACCGGGGAGCTGTTTTTT. Amino acid sequence: CASRRDPVGTGELFF.

The gene calls are TRBV7-6 and TRBJ2-2, with 12 bases identical to TRBD1. V trimming: 5 bases; J trimming: 6 bases; junction bases outside the gene matches: 10. The CDR3 runs to 17 residues. From germline, CDR1 is SGHVS and CDR2 FNYEAQ. DNA of the CDR3: TGTGCCAGCAGCATGGGACAGGGGGCGTCGATGGCCGGGGAGCTGTTTTTT. Protein product: CASSMGQGASMAGELFF.